The 22 T cell receptor beta chains below come from one sample, sequenced in a study of blood T cell repertoires in COVID-19 (dated by TCRdb to the early 2020s). Library generation was performed with the immunoSEQ multiplex PCR assay. Drawn from immuneACCESS, this table holds only the in-frame rearrangements with V and J called that TCRdb kept. Clones are partly lost; checked studies trace under half to an unresolved V gene and leave the rest unexplained. The sample contains a few hundred thousand clones, about 82% of them found a single time. Approximately 4.1% of the sample rests with the top ten. The sequenced sample consisted of peripheral blood. The origin of the receptors is a woman between 50 and 59 years old with active or convalescent COVID-19.

V and J are TRBV3-1 (or the pseudogene TRBV3-2) and TRBJ1-1; D is possibly TRBD1 (6 bases). CDR3 length equals 15 residues. Germline V lookup: CDR1 LGHDT, CDR2 YNNKEL (reference sequence). Trimming left V 2 bases short and J 2 bases short, with 12 bases between. The DNA for the CDR3 is TGTGCCAGCAGCCAATCTCCCAGGGGAAACACTGAAGCTTTCTTT. Amino acid sequence: CASSQSPRGNTEAFF.

This clone was seen just once. V and J are TRBV15 and TRBJ2-7; 10 bases map to TRBD2. This CDR3 is built from 15 residues. Per germline, CDR1 LNHNV and CDR2 YYDKDF (reference sequence). With V trimmed by 3 bases and J by 3 bases, 5 bases remained unmatched. The CDR3 DNA follows: TGTGCCACCAGCAGGCCGGGACTAGCGAACTACGAGCAGTACTTC. Protein sequence: CATSRPGLANYEQYF.

CDR3 in amino acids: CASGAGGRENTGELFF. The CDR3 DNA reads as TGTGCCAGCGGTGCGGGCGGGAGGGAAAACACCGGGGAGCTGTTTTTT. The V and J genes are TRBV6-6 and TRBJ2-2; TRBD2 aligns across 9 bases. V lost 8 bases to trimming and J lost 2 bases; unmatched junction nucleotides: 9. CDR3 length equals 16 residues. Germline values: CDR1 MNHNY, CDR2 SVGAGI (reference sequence).

The genes are TRBV10-3 and TRBJ1-5; D unresolved. Germline CDR1 ENHRY, CDR2 SYGVKD. The CDR3 is 15 residues long. With 0 bases removed from V and 0 bases from J, the gap between germline ends came to 6 bases. CDR3 nucleotides: TGTGCCATCAGTGAGTCTCCCTATAGCAATCAGCCCCAGCATTTT. This gives the protein CAISESPYSNQPQHF.

This sequence joins TRBV28 and TRBJ2-7; tentatively, D is TRBD1 (6 bases). The CDR3 is 24 amino acids. CDR1 and CDR2 from the germline V gene are MDHEN and SYDVKM. V lost 2 bases to trimming and J lost 2 bases, with 40 bases between them. The CDR3 region has the DNA TGTGCCAGCAGTTTACCGCGGGCACAGGGCCCTTCAATGGGGCGAATGATGGGCCCCTACGAGCAGTACTTC. This encodes CASSLPRAQGPSMGRMMGPYEQYF. Filled out from reference TRBV28 and TRBJ2-7, the complete variable domain reads DVKVTQSSRYLVKRTGEKVFLECVQDMDHENMFWYRQDPGLGLRLIYFSYDVKMKEKGDIPEGYSVSREKKERFSLILESASTNQTSMYLCASSLPRAQGPSMGRMMGPYEQYFGPGTRLTVT.

J is TRBJ2-7 and V is TRBV6-1; TRBD1 is a possible D gene (5 bases). The germline gives CDR1 MNHNS, CDR2 SASEGT. The CDR3 consists of 13 residues. Between the trimmed V and J ends, which lost 3 bases and 3 bases, there was a span of 9 bases. The DNA for the CDR3 is TGTGCCAGCAGTGAGGGGCGCTACTACGAGCAGTACTTC. This translates into CASSEGRYYEQYF.

This clone was recorded once. The rearrangement uses TRBV4-2 and TRBJ2-2, with D hard to call. V gave up 3 bases and J gave up 5 bases, with 13 bases separating them. There are 15 residues in the CDR3. The germline CDR1 and CDR2 sequences are LGHNA and YNFKEQ. CDR3 protein: CASSQALGTTGELFF. The CDR3 DNA reads TGTGCCAGCAGCCAGGCCCTAGGTACGACCGGGGAGCTGTTTTTT.

This clone appeared once. The V gene is TRBV12-3 or TRBV12-4, the J gene TRBJ1-1; tentative D call: TRBD1 (5 bases). CDR3 size: 12 residues. Trimming stripped 6 bases from V and 7 bases from J, with 12 bases between. DNA for the CDR3: TGTGCCAGCAGCCTCTGGACACGTGAAGCTTTCTTT. Protein sequence: CASSLWTREAFF.

The chain uses TRBV5-1 and TRBJ1-4; no clear D gene. The CDR3 spans 13 residues. The germline CDR1 and CDR2 sequences are SGHRS and YFSETQ. Trimming shortened V by 7 bases and J by 5 bases, and 12 bases separated the two germline ends. The DNA for the CDR3 is TGCGCCAGCGGTGCCAGTCCGAATGAAAAACTGTTTTTT. Its protein product is CASGASPNEKLFF.

The chain recombines TRBV28 with TRBJ2-7; TRBD2 is a possible D gene (5 bases). This CDR3 contains 15 residues. Per the germline V gene, CDR1 is MDHEN and CDR2 is SYDVKM. Trimming took off 6 bases at V and 3 bases at J, with 18 bases between the two ends. This CDR3 reads CASRGVTAGNYEQYF. Here the CDR3 DNA reads TGTGCCAGCAGGGGAGTGACTGCGGGCAACTACGAGCAGTACTTC.

J is TRBJ2-7 and V is TRBV7-2; 12 nucleotides line up with TRBD2. This CDR3 is 16 amino acids long. From germline, CDR1 is SGHTA and CDR2 FQGNSA. V lost 5 bases, J lost 2 bases, and 7 bases stayed unmatched. CDR3: CASSGPTSGRTYEQYF. The CDR3 region has the DNA TGTGCCAGCAGCGGACCCACTAGCGGGAGGACCTACGAGCAGTACTTC. Variable domain in full (rest from reference TRBV7-2 and TRBJ2-7): GAGVSQSPSNKVTEKGKDVELRCDPISGHTALYWYRQSLGQGLEFLIYFQGNSAPDKSGLPSDRFSAERTGGSVSTLTIQRTQQEDSAVYLCASSGPTSGRTYEQYFGPGTRLTVT.

The rearrangement links TRBV9 to TRBJ2-3, with 12 bases that match TRBD2. The length of the CDR3 is 16 residues. Germline V gives CDR1 SGDLS, CDR2 YYNGEE. With V trimmed by 4 bases and J by 4 bases, 7 bases remained unmatched. CDR3: CASSTRLAGESDTQYF. CDR3 bases: TGTGCCAGCAGCACCCGACTAGCGGGAGAATCAGATACGCAGTATTTT.

The CDR3 DNA sequence: TGTGCCAGCAGCGGAGGGGGGCTTGGGGACCAAGAGACCCAGTACTTC. This encodes CASSGGGLGDQETQYF. This sequence joins TRBV7-8 and TRBJ2-5, with D perhaps assigned TRBD1 or TRBD2 (6 bases each). Trimming left V 5 bases short and J 0 bases short, with 16 bases between. Germline V gene data show CDR1 as SGHVS and CDR2 as FQNEAQ. The CDR3 covers 16 residues.

V is TRBV20-1 and J is TRBJ1-1; D remains ambiguous. The CDR3 runs to 10 residues. Germline V gene lookup returns CDR1 DFQATT and CDR2 SNEGSKA (reference sequence). V gave up 3 bases and J gave up 7 bases, with 6 bases separating them. CDR3 protein: CSAREVEAFF. The CDR3 nucleotides are TGCAGTGCTAGGGAGGTTGAAGCTTTCTTT.

The genes are TRBV6-5 and TRBJ2-5; the D is unclear. V was clipped by 3 bases and J by 6 bases, with 11 bases between them. Per the germline V gene, CDR1 is MNHEY and CDR2 is SVGAGI. The CDR3 consists of 13 residues. Here the CDR3 reads CASSYGGLQTQYF. CDR3 coding DNA: TGTGCCAGCAGTTATGGCGGTCTCCAGACCCAGTACTTC.

V and J are TRBV28 and TRBJ2-1; 12 bases line up with TRBD2. Trimming cost V 4 bases and J 6 bases; bases outside gene matches: 4. This CDR3 is built from 15 residues. CDR1 is MDHEN, CDR2 SYDVKM, per germline. Here the CDR3 reads CASSYGTSGFNEQFF. The CDR3 DNA reads TGTGCCAGCAGTTACGGGACTAGCGGGTTCAATGAGCAGTTCTTC.

The genes are TRBV11-2 and TRBJ1-3, with D possibly being TRBD1 (5 bases). This CDR3 is 18 amino acids long. CDR1 is SGHAT and CDR2 is FQNNGV in the germline V gene. Trimming shortened V by 2 bases and J by 3 bases, and 20 bases separated the two germline ends. As DNA, the CDR3 is TGTGCCAGCAGCTTACCCAACCGGGGACTCAGGGTTGGAAACACCATATATTTT. It yields the protein CASSLPNRGLRVGNTIYF. The entire variable domain, with the rest obtained from reference TRBV11-2 and TRBJ1-3, is as follows: EAGVAQSPRYKIIEKRQSVAFWCNPISGHATLYWYQQILGQGPKLLIQFQNNGVVDDSQLPKDRFSAERLKGVDSTLKIQPAKLEDSAVYLCASSLPNRGLRVGNTIYFGEGSWLTVV.

The V and J genes are TRBV19 and TRBJ2-7; D is uncertain. Trimming shortened V by 1 base and J by 2 bases, and 6 bases separated the two germline ends. The CDR3 consists of 13 residues. CDR1 is LNHDA, CDR2 SQIVND, per germline (reference sequence). Written as DNA, the CDR3 is TGTGCCAGTAGTATAGTGGGCCCCTACGAGCAGTACTTC. Protein sequence: CASSIVGPYEQYF.

This chain links TRBV9 with TRBJ2-7, with 11 bases that match TRBD2. J gave up 4 bases and V 3 bases, and 9 bases lay outside the gene matches. Germline V CDR1 and CDR2: SGDLS, YYNGEE. The CDR3 is 16 amino acids. This CDR3 is CASSGTASGGSYEQYF. Written as DNA, the CDR3 is TGTGCCAGCAGCGGGACTGCTAGCGGGGGGTCGTACGAGCAGTACTTC. Variable domain in full (rest from reference TRBV9 and TRBJ2-7): DSGVTQTPKHLITATGQRVTLRCSPRSGDLSVYWYQQSLDQGLQFLIQYYNGEERAKGNILERFSAQQFPDLHSELNLSSLELGDSALYFCASSGTASGGSYEQYFGPGTRLTVT.

V and J are TRBV5-4 and TRBJ2-1; D remains ambiguous. The CDR3 runs to 15 residues. CDR1 is SGHNT, CDR2 YYREEE, per germline (reference sequence). V was cut by 4 bases and J by 4 bases, with 15 bases left in between. The CDR3 DNA is TGTGCCAGCAGCAGCTACCGGGTCGGATACAATGAGCAGTTCTTC. Amino acids: CASSSYRVGYNEQFF.

This clone turned up a few times. The chain is built from TRBV7-9 and TRBJ1-4, with D tentatively TRBD1 (5 bases). Germline CDR1 is SEHNR and CDR2 is FQNEAQ (reference sequence). There are 12 residues in the CDR3. Trimming pared 4 bases from V and 12 bases from J, leaving 12 bases between. CDR3 sequence reads: CASSSPTAQLFF. DNA for the CDR3: TGTGCCAGCAGCTCCCCGACAGCGCAACTGTTTTTT.

This sequence joins TRBV10-3 and TRBJ1-6; maybe TRBD1 (5 bases). CDR1 and CDR2 (germline): ENHRY, SYGVKD. The CDR3 is 14 amino acids. Trimming pared 6 bases from V and 10 bases from J, leaving 16 bases between. The CDR3 loop reads CAISKDSSRSPLHF. CDR3 DNA sequence: TGTGCCATCAGCAAAGACAGTAGTCGATCACCCCTCCACTTT.